A single T cell receptor (beta chain) is shown here with its context. Its cognate antigen is unknown. V shed 1 base and J 4 bases; nucleotides not matched to a gene: 3. Germline V gene data show CDR1 as ENHRY and CDR2 as SYGVKD. The CDR3 covers 16 residues. The data were taken from a study of post-analysis software for immune sequencing data. Incorporated into the TCR beta cDNA libraries were unique molecular identifiers, which served to reduce PCR and sequencing biases. From the PCR reads, TCRdb called clonotypes with MiXCR, one entry per CDR3 protein. Here the sample spans 750,000 to 950,000 distinct CDR3 sequences, roughly half being singletons. Regarding the study as a whole: Patients carried a handful of TRBV segments more frequently than controls did, and TRBV5-6, TRBV5-1 and TRBV20-1 were among them. Significantly decreased normalized Chao1 diversity was recorded for multiple sclerosis patients relative to controls.

The sequenced sample consisted of blood. This receptor was obtained from a girl aged 10-17 years with multiple sclerosis. This chain uses TRBV10-3 with TRBJ2-7; 14 bases are shared with TRBD2. The CDR3 nucleotides read TGTGCCATCAGTGAGTTGACTAGCGGGAGGGCTTACGAGCAGTACTTC. Translating it yields CAISELTSGRAYEQYF.